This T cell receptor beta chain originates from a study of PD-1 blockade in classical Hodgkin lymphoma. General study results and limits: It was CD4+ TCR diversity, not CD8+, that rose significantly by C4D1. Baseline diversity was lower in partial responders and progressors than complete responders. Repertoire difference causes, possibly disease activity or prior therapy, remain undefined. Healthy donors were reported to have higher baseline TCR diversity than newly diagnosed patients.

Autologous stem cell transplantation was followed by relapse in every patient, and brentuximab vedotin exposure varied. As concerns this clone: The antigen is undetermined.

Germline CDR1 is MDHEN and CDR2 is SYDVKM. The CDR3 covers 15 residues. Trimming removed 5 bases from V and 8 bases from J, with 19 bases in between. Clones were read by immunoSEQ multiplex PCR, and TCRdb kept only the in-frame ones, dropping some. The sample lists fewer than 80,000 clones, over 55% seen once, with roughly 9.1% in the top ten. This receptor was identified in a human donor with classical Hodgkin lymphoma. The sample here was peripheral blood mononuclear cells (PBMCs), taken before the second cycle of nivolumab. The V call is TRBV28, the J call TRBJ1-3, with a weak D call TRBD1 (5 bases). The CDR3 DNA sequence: TGTGCCAGCAGTAGGAGGGGAACCGGGAGATACACCATATATTTT. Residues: CASSRRGTGRYTIYF.